This T cell receptor (beta chain) was captured in a study of T cells in localized non-small cell lung cancer. On this clone itself: Its specificity is unknown. A read error may produce the germline difference seen at one junction end.

Points from the study as a whole: Maximal T cell clonality occurred in uninvolved adjacent lung, with tumor ranking below it. Appearing in adjacent lung were a median roughly 60 of the top 100 tumor clones. Elevated blood T cell density was associated with longer overall survival. Analysis by sequencing included only one tumor region, so heterogeneity remains possible.

Per germline, CDR1 SNHLY and CDR2 FYNNEI. The CDR3 is 15 residues long. Profiling relied on immunoSEQ multiplex PCR, and the TCRdb table lists in-frame clones only, not all of them. This table has about 53,000 clones, over 80% appearing once. The TCR sequence derives from a man aged 35 to 70 with stage III lung adenocarcinoma. The sequenced sample was peripheral blood mononuclear cells, obtained before any cancer treatment. The rearrangement links TRBV2 to TRBJ2-3, with a weak D call TRBD2 (6 bases). CDR3 sequence reads: CASTEREISTDTQYF. The CDR3, as DNA: TGTGCCAGCACTGAACGGGAGATAAGCACAGATACGCAGTATTTT.